This T cell receptor (beta chain) was documented in a study of blood T cell repertoires in COVID-19. Germline CDR1 is LGHNT and CDR2 is FRNRAP. The CDR3 loop spans 15 amino acids. V lost 5 bases and J lost 5; bases outside the gene matches: 8. TCRdb's copy holds only in-frame clones and misses some; the assay was immunoSEQ multiplex PCR. The profile shows approximately 200,000 clones, 70% to 90% of them singletons. This receptor was obtained from a woman younger than 45 with active or convalescent COVID-19. The sequencing input was peripheral blood. V gene TRBV12-5 combines with J gene TRBJ2-1; 8 nucleotides line up with TRBD2. CDR3 residues: CASGPGTSRNNEQFF. The CDR3 bases are TGTGCTAGTGGTCCCGGGACTAGTCGTAACAATGAGCAGTTCTTC.